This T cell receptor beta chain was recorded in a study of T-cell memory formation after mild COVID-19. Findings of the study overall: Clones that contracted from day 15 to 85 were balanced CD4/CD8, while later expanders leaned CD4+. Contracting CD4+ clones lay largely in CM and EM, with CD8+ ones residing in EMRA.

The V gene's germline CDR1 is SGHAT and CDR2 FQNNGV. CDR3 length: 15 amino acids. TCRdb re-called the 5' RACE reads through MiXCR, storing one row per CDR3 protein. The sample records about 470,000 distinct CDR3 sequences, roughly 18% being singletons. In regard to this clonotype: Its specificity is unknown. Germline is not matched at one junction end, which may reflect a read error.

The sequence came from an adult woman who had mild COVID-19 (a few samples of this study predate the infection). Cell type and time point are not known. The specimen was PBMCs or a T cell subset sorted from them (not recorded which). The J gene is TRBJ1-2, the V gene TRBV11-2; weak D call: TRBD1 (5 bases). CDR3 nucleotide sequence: TGTGCCAGCAGCCTAGACCCCCAGGGTTCTGATGGCTACACCTTC. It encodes CASSLDPQGSDGYTF.